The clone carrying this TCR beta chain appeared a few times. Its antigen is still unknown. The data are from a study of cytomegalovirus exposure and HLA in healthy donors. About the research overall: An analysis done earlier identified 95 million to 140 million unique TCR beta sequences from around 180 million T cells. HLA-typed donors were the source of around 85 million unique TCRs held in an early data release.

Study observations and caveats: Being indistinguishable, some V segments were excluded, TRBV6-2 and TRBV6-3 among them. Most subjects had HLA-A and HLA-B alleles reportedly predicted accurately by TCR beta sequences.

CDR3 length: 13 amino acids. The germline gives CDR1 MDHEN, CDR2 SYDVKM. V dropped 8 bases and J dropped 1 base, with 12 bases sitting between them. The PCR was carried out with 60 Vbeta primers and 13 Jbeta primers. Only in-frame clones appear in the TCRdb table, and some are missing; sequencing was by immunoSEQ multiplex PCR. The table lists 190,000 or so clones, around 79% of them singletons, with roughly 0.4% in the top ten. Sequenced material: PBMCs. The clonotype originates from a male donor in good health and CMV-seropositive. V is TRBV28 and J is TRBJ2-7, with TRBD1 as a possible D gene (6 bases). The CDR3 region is CASHDRFSYEQYF. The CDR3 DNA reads TGTGCCAGCCACGACAGGTTTTCCTACGAGCAGTACTTC.